This is a list of T cell receptor beta chains from one sample in a study of shared clonotypes between healthy human individuals. The data were produced by immunoSEQ multiplex PCR, yet TCRdb's version contains in-frame clones alone and is incomplete. The profile covers about 1 million clones, with about 76% appearing a single time and 1.4% taken by the ten largest. The material sequenced was memory CD4+ T cells sorted from blood. These receptors originate from a man between 18 and 29 years old in good health. Each CDR3 is given with its conserved first and last residue. D genes are given only for firm matches. Size is omitted from some rows. Given values are once, few, many or a class for expanded clones.

D: TRBD1; J: TRBJ2-4; size: -; V: TRBV7-9; DNA: TGTGCCAGCAGCCCACTGGGACAGGGAAACATTCAGTACTTC; CDR3: CASSPLGQGNIQYF
D: TRBD1; J: TRBJ2-2; size: -; V: TRBV28; DNA: TGTGCCAGCAGTTTTAGCCAGGGGGCCGTCGGGGAGCTGTTTTTT; CDR3: CASSFSQGAVGELFF
D: -; J: TRBJ2-1; size: -; V: TRBV28; DNA: TGTGCCAGCAGCGGCCCGGGGGCCTACAATGAGCAGTTCTTC; CDR3: CASSGPGAYNEQFF
D: -; J: TRBJ1-2; size: many; V: TRBV19; DNA: TGTGCCAGTAAAGGGATGAAAGCCTTC; CDR3: CASKGMKAF
D: TRBD1; J: TRBJ1-2; size: -; V: TRBV28; DNA: TGTGCCAGCAGGCGGACAGGAACTAGTGGCTACACCTTC; CDR3: CASRRTGTSGYTF
D: -; J: TRBJ2-3; size: few; V: TRBV11-3; DNA: TGTGCCAGCAGCTTAGGGGGGGTCACAGATACGCAGTATTTT; CDR3: CASSLGGVTDTQYF
D: TRBD1; J: TRBJ2-7; size: -; V: TRBV4-1; DNA: TGCGCCAGCAGCCAAGTGGGAAGGGACAGGGGGCGAGAGCAGTACTTC; CDR3: CASSQVGRDRGREQYF
D: -; J: TRBJ1-2; size: -; V: TRBV5-4; DNA: TGTGCCAGCAGCTTCGGACAGCTTAACTATGGCTACACCTTC; CDR3: CASSFGQLNYGYTF
D: -; J: TRBJ1-4; size: -; V: TRBV9; DNA: TGTGCCAGCAGCGCGGGCGGGACGGCTAATGAAAAACTGTTTTTT; CDR3: CASSAGGTANEKLFF
D: TRBD1; J: TRBJ2-5; size: -; V: TRBV5-1; DNA: TGCGCCAGCAGCTTGGAACAGGGGGAAAGAGAGACCCAGTACTTC; CDR3: CASSLEQGERETQYF
D: TRBD1; J: TRBJ1-5; size: once; V: TRBV5-4; DNA: TGTGCCAGCAGCTTGACAGGGGGCAAGAGCAATCAGCCCCAGCATTTT; CDR3: CASSLTGGKSNQPQHF
D: -; J: TRBJ1-2; size: few; V: TRBV21-1; DNA: TGTGCCAGCACTCCAGGGGGGGGAAATTACTATGGCTACACCTTC; CDR3: CASTPGGGNYYGYTF
D: -; J: TRBJ2-7; size: -; V: TRBV19; DNA: TGTGCCAGTAGTATAGCCCCGGGGCTCGAGCAGTACTTC; CDR3: CASSIAPGLEQYF
D: -; J: TRBJ1-1; size: few; V: TRBV5-4; DNA: TGTGCCAGCAGCGTCGACAGGAATGAAGCTTTCTTT; CDR3: CASSVDRNEAFF
D: -; J: TRBJ1-1; size: -; V: TRBV4-2; DNA: TGTGCCAGCAGCCAAGACATGGACAAAAGGGAGGCTTTCTTT; CDR3: CASSQDMDKREAFF
D: -; J: TRBJ2-2; size: -; V: TRBV6-5; DNA: TGTGCCAGCAGTCCCCAGGGTACCGGGGAGCTGTTTTTT; CDR3: CASSPQGTGELFF